The source of this TCR beta chain is a study of cytomegalovirus exposure and HLA in healthy donors. Study context: The 100 to 150 validation repertoires and the 666 first-cohort repertoires shared a platform, a later analysis reported.

The study, taken as a whole, reports: Reports showed the classifier diagnosing cytomegalovirus status with high specificity and sensitivity.

A note on this clone: Antigen specificity is unknown.

While the first cohort had 600 to 750 subjects, the donors belonged to the separate validation cohort of 100 to 150 subjects. This table comes from immunoSEQ multiplex PCR, and its TCRdb copy is limited to in-frame clones, with some not included. Here the sample spans around 150,000 clones, roughly 84% being singletons. The sample consisted of PBMCs. This TCR derives from a man under 40 in good health and CMV-seropositive.

The CDR3 sequence: CASSPIRGGAYEQFF. Written as DNA, the CDR3 is TGCGCCAGCAGTCCCATTCGCGGGGGGGCTTATGAGCAGTTCTTC. The chain has TRBV4-1 and TRBJ2-1; 9 nucleotides align to TRBD2. The V gene's germline CDR1 is MGHRA and CDR2 YSYEKL. The CDR3 is made up of 15 amino acids. The V segment lost 6 bases and the J segment 8 bases; nucleotides outside the gene matches: 11.